This T cell receptor beta chain derives from a study of T-cell memory formation after mild COVID-19. At the level of the study: Clusters of TCRs were largely donor specific.

MiXCR, applied by TCRdb to the 5' RACE reads, yields one record per CDR3 protein. Counted here are about 620,000 distinct CDR3 sequences, roughly 18% occurring once; the ten biggest clones make up around 13%. The study, taken as a whole, reports: Shrinking CD4+ clones were chiefly CM and EM; CD8+ ones were chiefly EMRA.

The CDR3 runs to 15 residues. Germline assignment: CDR1 SEHNR and CDR2 FQNEAQ (reference sequence). V lost 5 bases to trimming and J lost 7 bases; unmatched junction nucleotides: 5. This clonotype occurred a few times. What it binds is not known. The sample comprised PBMCs or a T cell subset sorted from them (not recorded which). The receptor's source is an adult woman who had mild COVID-19 (a few samples of this study predate the infection). Cell type and time point are not known. This chain links TRBV7-9 with TRBJ2-1; TRBD2 aligns across 13 bases. The CDR3 region has the DNA TGTGCCAGCAGCACCACTAGCGGGGGGGCTAATGAGCAGTTCTTC. Translation gives CASSTTSGGANEQFF.